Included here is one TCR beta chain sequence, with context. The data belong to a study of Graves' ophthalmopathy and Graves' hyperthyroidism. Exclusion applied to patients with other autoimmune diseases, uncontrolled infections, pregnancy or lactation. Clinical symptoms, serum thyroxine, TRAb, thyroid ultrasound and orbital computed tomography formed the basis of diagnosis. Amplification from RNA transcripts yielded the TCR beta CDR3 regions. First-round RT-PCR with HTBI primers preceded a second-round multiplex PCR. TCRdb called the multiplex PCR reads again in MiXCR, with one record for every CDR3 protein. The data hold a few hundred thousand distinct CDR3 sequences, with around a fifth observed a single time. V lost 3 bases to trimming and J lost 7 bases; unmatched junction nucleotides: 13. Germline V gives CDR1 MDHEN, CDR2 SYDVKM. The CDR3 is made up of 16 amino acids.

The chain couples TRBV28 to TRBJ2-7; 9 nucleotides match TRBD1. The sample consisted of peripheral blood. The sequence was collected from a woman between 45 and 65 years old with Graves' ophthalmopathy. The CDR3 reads CASSFPFGTGILEQYF. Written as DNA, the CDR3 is TGTGCCAGCAGTTTTCCGTTCGGGACAGGGATTCTTGAGCAGTACTTC.